This T cell receptor (beta chain) emerged from a study of vaccination and CD4 T cells after COVID-19 (dated by TCRdb to between 2021 and 2024). Background on the whole study: Convalescent patients had a positive SARS-CoV-2 result on nasal swab PCR, and of these patients, nine had mild disease and one had severe disease. The convalescent cohort comprised six males and four females, including two Hispanic individuals, seven Caucasians, two Asians and one multiracial person. The spike-specific CD4+ TCR repertoire was compared before and after mRNA vaccination in over nine COVID-19 convalescent patients and a few infection-naive healthy vaccine recipients. Post-COVID blood samples from convalescent patients were collected a median of approximately 93 days after diagnosis, with a range of roughly 35 to 161 days. Control cultures received a CEFX viral epitope pool as the positive control, an HIV-1 Nef peptide pool as the negative control, or no peptide. The time from the second vaccine dose to post-vaccine blood sampling had a median of around 72 days and ranged from roughly 12 to 250 days. Two doses of either the Pfizer-BioNTech BNT162b2 vaccine (n=8) or the Moderna mRNA-1273 vaccine (n=2) were administered to participants. Culture stimuli were overlapping spike peptide pools from SARS-CoV-2 and from the common cold coronaviruses HCoV-NL63, HCoV-OC43 and HCoV-229E.

Remarks on this clonotype: Its target antigen remains unknown. Base qualities are missing; no much larger clone stands one base away.

General study outcomes and caveats: Relatively few convalescent patients were included in the study, and early timepoints after natural infection were not analyzed. The median count of SARS-CoV-2-reactive clonotypes went up from 20 to 25 after infection to 30 to 40 after vaccination, although the change was not significant. In convalescent patients, a median roughly 87% of post-vaccine SARS-CoV-2-reactive clones were detected only after vaccination, and vaccine-specific priming was suggested by this finding. Of the vaccine-specific clones in convalescent patients, 304 of 307, or nearly all, reacted only to SARS-CoV-2 spike and did not cross-react with common cold coronaviruses.

The germline V gene gives CDR1 as ENHRY and CDR2 as SYGVKD. From the cysteine up to the phenylalanine, the CDR3 has a length of 13 residues. Only the CDR3 DNA stays, 39 bases, in frame from base 1. V loses 5 bases, J loses 2 bases, and the germline ends lie 10 bases apart. The library was produced with PCR. DNA from cultured CD4+ T cells underwent TCR sequencing with the Oncomine TCR Beta short-read assay at the Johns Hopkins FTIC core. The QIAamp micro DNA kit was used to extract genomic DNA from the cultured CD4+ T cells. Oncomine TCR Beta libraries from cultured CD4+ T cells were pooled using unique dual indexes and sequenced on an Illumina iSeq 100. Per the original workflow: Non-productive sequences were removed, and CDR3s not starting with C, not ending with F or W, or shorter than 7 amino acids were discarded. The MANAFEST web application identified antigen-specific clonotypes by comparing peptide-stimulated wells against reference wells and other culture wells. Positive clones required FDR below 0.05, an odds ratio above 5, and productive frequency above 0.1% in at least two of three replicate wells. Cross-reactive clonotypes were defined as significantly expanded in both SARS-CoV-2 spike wells and at least one common cold coronavirus spike condition. Similarity between CDR3 sequences was evaluated in R version 3.6.1 using Levenshtein distances (stringdist) and unrooted phylogenetic trees (ape). The raw public reads went through TCRdb reprocessing: fastp at Q25, MiXCR clone calling, in-frame beta chains kept. Entries that share a CDR3 protein sequence are merged under the most common genes and DNA. TCRdb's processing, not the authors' own work, is the source of the V and J calls. The sample has 20,000 to 25,000 distinct CDR3 sequences on record, around 63% of them singletons. The biggest ten clones account for over 3.5% of the sample.

What the treatment or condition label conveys for this sample: approximately 9-day PBMC culture with coronavirus spike peptide pools or control peptides (ViraFEST assay). The study used the ViraFEST assay, which expanded antigen-specific T cells with peptide pools and then identified expanded clonotypes by TCR sequencing. The convalescent patients' positive SARS-CoV-2 PCR tests were from March to December 2020, which was before the Alpha, Beta and Delta variants emerged in the United States. PBMCs were cultured at approximately 2 million per well in IMDM supplemented with 5% human AB serum and about 10 IU/ml IL-2, with about 10 ug/ml peptide pools added. Half of the culture medium was replaced with fresh IL-2-containing medium on days 3 and 7. Once the cells had been in culture for less than 11 days, the EasySep CD4+ T cell isolation kit was used to isolate CD4+ T cells by negative selection. Ficoll-Paque Plus gradient centrifugation was used to isolate PBMCs from whole blood, and the isolated PBMCs were then either used fresh or cryopreserved at -140C. In general, triplicate wells were set up for every culture condition.

The receptor chain draws on TRBV10-3 and TRBJ2-7, with the D segment possibly TRBD1 or TRBD2, each aligning over 5 bases. The sample was CD4+ T cells from blood, cultured in vitro. The sequence derives from a human donor who had recovered from COVID-19. DNA sequence: TGTGCCATCAGTCGGGACCTAACCTACGAGCAGTACTTC. It codes for CAISRDLTYEQYF.